The rows below give T cell receptor beta chains drawn from one sample of a study of post-analysis software for immune sequencing data. TCRdb called the PCR reads again in MiXCR, with one record for every CDR3 protein. The table records about 260,000 distinct CDR3 sequences, approximately 34% of them present only once. The sequenced sample was blood. These receptors were obtained from a girl between 10 and 17 years old with multiple sclerosis. Both conserved end residues are part of each CDR3. D genes are given only for firm matches. Size is stated for part of the rows, as once, few or many counts, or as a class when the clone is expanded.

V,D,size,J,CDR3,DNA
TRBV5-1,NA,NA,TRBJ2-3,CATALQGGTDTQYF,TGCGCCACCGCACTACAGGGTGGGACAGATACGCAGTATTTT
TRBV11-2,NA,NA,TRBJ2-3,CASSLDSAGAVVDTQYF,TGTGCCAGCAGCTTAGACTCTGCCGGGGCCGTGGTAGATACGCAGTATTTT
TRBV6-1,NA,many,TRBJ1-5,CASASYQPQHF,TGTGCCAGCGCTTCGTATCAGCCCCAGCATTTT
TRBV6-6,NA,many,TRBJ1-5,CASNGGFNQPQHF,TGTGCCAGCAATGGGGGCTTTAATCAGCCCCAGCATTTT
TRBV12-3/TRBV12-4,NA,many,TRBJ1-4,CASSLEGEKLFF,TGTGCCAGCAGTTTAGAGGGAGAAAAACTGTTTTTT
TRBV6-2/TRBV6-3,TRBD2,few,TRBJ2-1,CASSSQLAGVGNEQFF,TGTGCCAGCAGTTCTCAACTAGCGGGAGTAGGGAATGAGCAGTTCTTC
TRBV5-4,TRBD2,many,TRBJ2-1,CASSAGLAGGGGEQFF,TGTGCCAGCAGCGCGGGACTAGCGGGAGGTGGCGGTGAGCAGTTCTTC
TRBV27,NA,many,TRBJ2-5,CASRAWVQETQYF,TGTGCCAGCAGGGCATGGGTACAAGAGACCCAGTACTTC
TRBV4-1,NA,NA,TRBJ2-7,CASSQATRDYEQYF,TGCGCCAGCAGCCAAGCGACCAGGGACTACGAGCAGTACTTC
TRBV6-1,TRBD1,NA,TRBJ2-4,CASSATGTGANIQYF,TGTGCCAGCAGTGCTACCGGGACAGGGGCGAACATTCAGTACTTC
TRBV10-3,TRBD1,NA,TRBJ1-3,CASRDRESGNTIYF,TGTGCCAGCAGGGACAGGGAATCTGGAAACACCATATATTTT
TRBV6-6,TRBD1,few,TRBJ1-3,CASTLGGRENTIYF,TGTGCCAGCACTTTAGGGGGCCGGGAAAACACCATATATTTT
TRBV7-9,NA,many,TRBJ1-4,CASSLGWEKLFF,TGTGCCAGCAGCTTAGGATGGGAAAAACTGTTTTTT
TRBV14,NA,NA,TRBJ2-2,CASSPTGRPTGELFF,TGTGCCAGCAGCCCCACGGGACGTCCCACCGGGGAGCTGTTTTTT
TRBV28,NA,many,TRBJ2-3,CASSSGTLSDTQYF,TGTGCCAGCAGTTCCGGGACCCTTTCAGATACGCAGTATTTT
TRBV6-5,TRBD1,many,TRBJ1-6,CASSYYGQAYSPLHF,TGTGCCAGCAGTTACTACGGACAGGCTTACTCACCCCTCCACTTT
TRBV29-1,TRBD1,many,TRBJ2-1,CSVGTGLTANNEQFF,TGCAGCGTTGGGACAGGGTTAACGGCTAACAATGAGCAGTTCTTC
TRBV2,NA,NA,TRBJ1-2,CAIYRVMWGYTF,TGTGCCATTTACAGGGTTATGTGGGGCTACACCTTC
TRBV12-3/TRBV12-4,NA,NA,TRBJ1-4,CASSTGQTFEKLFF,TGTGCCAGCAGTACGGGGCAGACCTTTGAAAAACTGTTTTTT
TRBV4-1,NA,many,TRBJ1-2,CASSQDLGGRGGYTF,TGCGCCAGCAGCCAGGATCTCGGAGGGAGGGGTGGCTACACCTTC
TRBV14,TRBD2,NA,TRBJ2-7,CASSQLAGGYEQYF,TGTGCCAGCAGCCAACTAGCGGGAGGGTACGAGCAGTACTTC
TRBV20-1,NA,many,TRBJ2-3,CSADSTDTQYF,TGCAGTGCTGATAGCACAGATACGCAGTATTTT
TRBV20-1,NA,NA,TRBJ1-5,CSARRGDNQPQHF,TGCAGTGCTAGGAGGGGGGACAATCAGCCCCAGCATTTT
TRBV12-3/TRBV12-4,TRBD2,NA,TRBJ2-3,CASTGTSGRKPDTQYF,TGTGCCAGCACAGGGACTAGCGGGAGGAAGCCAGATACGCAGTATTTT
TRBV3-1,TRBD2,many,TRBJ2-1,CASSPIAGGSNEQFF,TGTGCCAGCAGCCCAATAGCGGGAGGCTCCAATGAGCAGTTCTTC
TRBV14,TRBD2,NA,TRBJ2-3,CASSQGPGRTRTSDTQYF,TGTGCCAGCAGCCAAGGCCCGGGCCGGACTAGAACTTCGGATACGCAGTATTTT
TRBV20-1,NA,many,TRBJ1-1,CSARAFGEAFF,TGCAGTGCTCGGGCCTTCGGCGAAGCTTTCTTT
TRBV12-3/TRBV12-4,TRBD2,NA,TRBJ2-1,CASRARGRGNEEFF,TGTGCCAGCAGGGCTAGAGGGAGGGGTAATGAGGAGTTCTTC
TRBV19,NA,once,TRBJ1-2,CASSIAGQLNGYTF,TGTGCCAGTAGTATAGCTGGGCAGTTAAACGGCTACACCTTC
TRBV10-3,NA,many,TRBJ1-2,CAISEPGRVTGYGYTF,TGTGCCATCAGTGAGCCGGGACGGGTGACGGGCTATGGCTACACCTTC
TRBV3-1,NA,few,TRBJ2-6,CTSSQVWASGANVLTF,TGTACCAGCAGCCAAGTCTGGGCGTCTGGGGCCAACGTCCTGACTTTC
TRBV6-5,TRBD2,many,TRBJ2-1,CASSPWTSGGDNEQFF,TGTGCCAGCAGCCCCTGGACTAGCGGGGGGGACAATGAGCAGTTCTTC
TRBV29-1,NA,NA,TRBJ2-1,CSVGLRTQGTQFF,TGCAGCGTTGGCCTGAGAACCCAAGGGACCCAGTTCTTC
TRBV3-1,NA,NA,TRBJ2-2,CASSPGGYTGELFF,TGTGCCAGCAGCCCCGGAGGATACACCGGGGAGCTGTTTTTT
TRBV12-3/TRBV12-4,NA,NA,TRBJ1-4,CASSPGILTDGGEKLFF,TGTGCCAGCAGTCCCGGCATCCTCACAGACGGGGGGGAAAAACTGTTTTTT
TRBV2,NA,many,TRBJ2-5,CASSGGQYQETQYF,TGTGCCAGCAGTGGCGGACAGTACCAAGAGACCCAGTACTTC
TRBV12-3/TRBV12-4,TRBD2,NA,TRBJ2-1,CTSSSGLAGARYNEQFF,TGTACCAGCAGTTCGGGACTAGCGGGAGCTCGATACAATGAGCAGTTCTTC
TRBV28,NA,many,TRBJ1-2,CASRGQADWRGYTF,TGTGCCAGCAGAGGGCAGGCCGATTGGAGGGGCTACACCTTC
TRBV10-3,TRBD1,many,TRBJ1-1,CAISEGQGNTEAFF,TGTGCCATCAGTGAGGGACAGGGGAACACTGAAGCTTTCTTT
TRBV5-1,NA,NA,TRBJ2-7,CASSLGIVRDNEQYF,TGCGCCAGCAGCCTGGGAATAGTTCGGGACAATGAGCAGTACTTC
TRBV20-1,TRBD2,many,TRBJ2-3,CSASKTSGVTDTQYF,TGCAGTGCTAGTAAAACTAGCGGGGTCACAGATACGCAGTATTTT
TRBV7-9,TRBD1,many,TRBJ1-2,CASSSTGGAGGYTF,TGTGCCAGCAGCTCTACAGGGGGCGCGGGTGGCTACACCTTC
TRBV3-1,TRBD1,NA,TRBJ2-1,CASRATTGTGGSSSYNEQFF,TGTGCCAGCAGGGCAACGACCGGGACAGGGGGAAGTAGCTCCTACAATGAGCAGTTCTTC
TRBV4-1,NA,many,TRBJ2-1,CASSQVFNEQFF,TGCGCCAGCAGCCAAGTCTTCAATGAGCAGTTCTTC
TRBV29-1,NA,many,TRBJ2-6,CSAPISGANVLTF,TGCAGCGCTCCGATCTCTGGGGCCAACGTCCTGACTTTC
TRBV6-5,NA,many,TRBJ2-3,CASSYAARGGDTQYF,TGTGCCAGCAGTTACGCGGCGAGGGGGGGAGATACGCAGTATTTT
TRBV29-1,TRBD1,many,TRBJ1-5,CSVKAQGSQPQHF,TGCAGCGTTAAGGCACAGGGGAGCCAGCCCCAGCATTTT
TRBV7-3,NA,many,TRBJ1-1,CASSAYKNTEAFF,TGTGCCAGCAGCGCCTACAAGAACACTGAAGCTTTCTTT
TRBV6-2/TRBV6-3,TRBD2,NA,TRBJ2-7,CASSWGSSGYEQYF,TGTGCCAGCAGTTGGGGGTCTAGCGGGTACGAGCAGTACTTC
TRBV12-3/TRBV12-4,NA,many,TRBJ1-1,CASSVRMNTEAFF,TGTGCCAGCAGTGTACGGATGAACACTGAAGCTTTCTTT
TRBV30,NA,NA,TRBJ1-1,CAWRKGNTEAFF,TGTGCCTGGAGAAAAGGTAACACTGAAGCTTTCTTT
TRBV28,TRBD1,NA,TRBJ1-2,CASSLSTGIPANYGYTF,TGTGCCAGCAGTTTATCGACAGGGATTCCCGCTAACTATGGCTACACCTTC
TRBV20-1,TRBD1,many,TRBJ1-2,CSAGQGDSVYGYTF,TGCAGTGCTGGACAAGGGGACAGCGTCTATGGCTACACCTTC
TRBV18,NA,NA,TRBJ2-7,CASSPVTGTYEQYF,TGTGCCAGCTCACCAGTGACGGGGACCTACGAGCAGTACTTC
TRBV29-1,NA,many,TRBJ2-1,CSVERGRVGIEQFF,TGCAGCGTTGAAAGGGGCAGGGTTGGGATTGAGCAGTTCTTC
TRBV15,NA,many,TRBJ2-5,CATRGAGETQYF,TGTGCCACCAGGGGGGCAGGGGAGACCCAGTACTTC
TRBV24-1,NA,NA,TRBJ1-2,CATSGGGPWGYTF,TGTGCCACCAGTGGGGGTGGCCCGTGGGGCTACACCTTC
TRBV7-3,TRBD1,many,TRBJ1-2,CASSPADRNYGYTF,TGTGCCAGCAGCCCGGCGGACAGGAACTATGGCTACACCTTC
TRBV12-3/TRBV12-4,NA,many,TRBJ1-1,CASSPTHGAKAFF,TGTGCCAGCAGCCCTACTCACGGGGCTAAGGCTTTCTTT
TRBV6-4,NA,NA,TRBJ2-2,CASRPQPDDTGELFF,TGTGCCAGCAGACCCCAGCCGGATGACACCGGGGAGCTGTTTTTT